Following are 20 T cell receptor beta chains from one sample sequenced in a study of blood T cells in healthy people across ages. Primers used in a second PCR of about 6 to 11 cycles were a sample-barcoded 5' primer and a J-beta primer mix. TCRdb redid the calling of the 5' RACE reads with MiXCR, one entry per CDR3 protein. Here the sample spans about 800,000 distinct CDR3 sequences, around 25% being singletons. A further study also used this sample, focusing on T cells of mothers and their children.

The specimen sequenced was blood. These receptor sequences come from a boy under 18 in good health.

The chain carries TRBV20-1 and TRBJ2-1; 10 bases are a match to TRBD2. Trimming cost V 3 bases and J 3 bases; bases outside gene matches: 8. CDR1 and CDR2 (germline): DFQATT, SNEGSKA (reference sequence). The CDR3 is 16 residues long. CDR3 protein: CSASPQLAGFYNEQFF. The CDR3 region has the DNA TGCAGTGCTAGTCCCCAACTAGCGGGATTCTACAATGAGCAGTTCTTC.

At least ten counts were recorded for this clonotype. The chain carries TRBV4-3 and TRBJ2-1, with a possible D match to TRBD2 (6 bases). This CDR3 is built from 14 residues. Germline lookup yields CDR1 LGHNA and CDR2 YSLEER. The V end lost 5 bases, the J end lost 7 bases, and 15 bases lay between the germline ends. The CDR3 nucleotides read TGCGCCAGCAGCAGGGGACTCGCGGGTAATGAGCAGTTCTTC. Its translation is CASSRGLAGNEQFF.

This clonotype showed up just a few times. The chain joins TRBV20-1 to TRBJ2-1, with TRBD2 identical over 7 bases. The J call may be in error: the DNA end matches TRBJ2-7 better. The germline V gene has CDR1 DFQATT and CDR2 SNEGSKA (reference sequence). This CDR3 region has 15 residues. CDR3 sequence (DNA): TGCAGTGCTAGCGGGAGGACACGAAGCACCTACGAGCAGTACTTC. It codes for CSASGRTRSTYEQYF.

This clonotype turned up a few times. The chain uses TRBV5-1 and TRBJ1-1, with a weak D call TRBD1 (6 bases). This CDR3 has 13 residues. Germline V gene lookup returns CDR1 SGHRS and CDR2 YFSETQ. The V end was cut by 3 bases, the J end by 6 bases, with 12 bases between. CDR3 region: CASSSLQGAEAFF. The CDR3 region has the DNA TGCGCCAGCAGCTCTTTACAGGGCGCTGAAGCTTTCTTT. Based on the CDR3 plus reference TRBV5-1 and TRBJ1-1, the full variable domain is KAGVTQTPRYLIKTRGQQVTLSCSPISGHRSVSWYQQTPGQGLQFLFEYFSETQRNKGNFPGRFSGRQFSNSRSEMNVSTLELGDSALYLCASSSLQGAEAFFGQGTRLTVV.

This clonotype was detected ten times or more. The chain uses TRBV9 and TRBJ1-6; 8 bases match TRBD1. This CDR3 has 15 residues. Germline V gene lookup returns CDR1 SGDLS and CDR2 YYNGEE. J lost 6 bases, V lost 4 bases, and 6 bases had no gene match. For the CDR3, the DNA is TGTGCCAGCAGCTCCCGACAGGGGCCTAATTCACCCCTCCACTTT. Protein product: CASSSRQGPNSPLHF.

The chain couples TRBV27 to TRBJ2-3; D unclear. Trimming removed 10 bases at V and 0 bases at J, with 14 bases between. Germline lookup yields CDR1 MNHEY and CDR2 SMNVEV (reference sequence). This CDR3 has 14 residues. This CDR3 is CATLDGLSTDTQYF. CDR3 DNA: TGTGCCACCCTGGATGGTCTAAGCACAGATACGCAGTATTTT.

This rearrangement joins TRBV25-1 to TRBJ1-6; tentatively, D is TRBD1 (5 bases). Germline V gene data show CDR1 as MGHDK and CDR2 as SYGVNS. V shed 5 bases and J shed 8 bases, with 16 bases lying between them. The CDR3 covers 15 residues. In DNA form, the CDR3 reads TGTGCCAGCAGTTACACCGGGACCGCGGATTCACCCCTCCACTTT. The encoded protein is CASSYTGTADSPLHF.

The chain has TRBV29-1 and TRBJ2-5, with 9 nucleotides matching TRBD1. This CDR3 has 14 amino acids. The V gene end was trimmed by 1 base and the J gene end by 6 bases; junction bases not matched to a gene: 6. CDR1 is SQVTM, CDR2 ANQGSEA, per germline. The CDR3, as DNA: TGCAGCGTTGAAGCCTCGGGACAGGGACAGACCCAGTACTTC. It encodes CSVEASGQGQTQYF.

The rearrangement joins TRBV15 to TRBJ2-1; TRBD2 might be the D (5 bases). The DNA end favors TRBJ2-5, so the J call may be wrong. This CDR3 is built from 16 residues. Germline V gives CDR1 LNHNV, CDR2 YYDKDF (reference sequence). Here the CDR3 reads CATSGPWVSAQETQYF. In nucleotides, the CDR3 is TGTGCCACCAGCGGCCCTTGGGTTAGCGCGCAAGAGACCCAGTACTTC.

This clonotype has more than one count but fewer than ten. The V call is TRBV11-2, the J call TRBJ2-5; the match to TRBD2 covers 7 bases. Germline values: CDR1 SGHAT, CDR2 FQNNGV. This CDR3 is 18 amino acids long. The V segment lost 5 bases and the J segment 0 bases; nucleotides outside the gene matches: 15. The CDR3 DNA is TGTGCCAGCAGCCCCGGGGAGGGGCCATCTAAGTACCAAGAGACCCAGTACTTC. Protein: CASSPGEGPSKYQETQYF.

This chain uses TRBV15 with TRBJ2-5, with a weak D call TRBD1 (5 bases). The V end was cut by 3 bases, the J end by 4 bases, with 15 bases between. This CDR3 has 15 residues. CDR1 is LNHNV and CDR2 is YYDKDF in the germline V gene (reference sequence). CDR3 sequence: CATSRAAGGAETQYF. Here the CDR3 DNA reads TGTGCCACCAGCAGGGCTGCCGGTGGGGCAGAGACCCAGTACTTC.

This clonotype was recorded a few times. This chain uses TRBV10-3 with TRBJ2-5; D is undetermined. V was pared by 2 bases and J by 2 bases, with 12 bases between. This CDR3 has 15 residues. The germline CDR1 and CDR2 sequences are ENHRY and SYGVKD. CDR3 residues: CAISERTTRQETQYF. As DNA, the CDR3 is TGTGCCATCAGTGAGCGCACGACTCGACAAGAGACCCAGTACTTC.

The gene calls are TRBV29-1 and TRBJ2-7, with no clear D. Germline loops: CDR1 SQVTM, CDR2 ANQGSEA. CDR3 length: 13 amino acids. With 4 bases removed from V and 0 bases from J, the gap between germline ends came to 10 bases. The CDR3 coding sequence is TGCAGCGTTGTCTGGACGGTCTCCTACGAGCAGTACTTC. Translation: CSVVWTVSYEQYF.

In its sample, this clonotype was seen a few times. The chain couples TRBV25-1 to TRBJ2-1; no clear D gene. The CDR3 totals 16 residues. CDR1 and CDR2 (germline): MGHDK, SYGVNS. Trimming stripped 3 bases from V and 7 bases from J, with 19 bases between. This CDR3 reads CASSDMAKRSGNEQFF. The CDR3 nucleotides read TGTGCCAGCAGTGATATGGCAAAACGTAGTGGGAATGAGCAGTTCTTC.

This chain uses TRBV5-1 with TRBJ2-3; 9 bases map to TRBD1. Germline V gives CDR1 SGHRS, CDR2 YFSETQ. The CDR3 extends over 14 amino acids. The J segment lost 6 bases and the V segment lost 2 bases, leaving 4 bases of the junction unmatched. The CDR3 protein is CASSFGQGRDTQYF. CDR3 in DNA: TGCGCCAGCAGCTTTGGACAGGGGCGGGATACGCAGTATTTT.

This chain joins TRBV20-1 and TRBJ2-1; 14 bases are shared with TRBD2. The CDR3 is 18 residues long. V trimming: 2 bases; J trimming: 1 base; junction bases outside the gene matches: 7. Germline loops: CDR1 DFQATT, CDR2 SNEGSKA (reference sequence). The chain's CDR3 is CSARQTSGRVRSYNEQFF. The CDR3 region has the DNA TGCAGTGCTAGACAGACTAGCGGGAGGGTAAGGTCCTACAATGAGCAGTTCTTC.

This clonotype has only a few counts. The V and J genes are TRBV12-3 or TRBV12-4 and TRBJ2-7, with 9 bases aligning to TRBD1. The CDR3 sequence is 15 residues long. V dropped 6 bases and J dropped 2; count of bases not matched to a gene: 8. DNA for the CDR3: TGTGCCAGCAGGCCACAGGGGGCAGGGGCCTACGAGCAGTACTTC. This codes for CASRPQGAGAYEQYF.

This clonotype was found a few times. The chain couples TRBV7-9 to TRBJ2-1, with 7 bases lining up with TRBD2. Germline loops: CDR1 SEHNR, CDR2 FQNEAQ (reference sequence). The ends lost 5 bases at V and 8 bases at J; junction bases unmatched: 12. This CDR3 is 15 amino acids long. This CDR3 is CASSPGTTPIDEQFF. CDR3 DNA sequence: TGTGCCAGCAGCCCGGGGACTACCCCTATCGATGAGCAGTTCTTC. Supplemented by reference TRBV7-9 and TRBJ2-1, the full variable domain reads DTGVSQNPRHKITKRGQNVTFRCDPISEHNRLYWYRQTLGQGPEFLTYFQNEAQLEKSRLLSDRFSAERPKGSFSTLEIQRTEQGDSAMYLCASSPGTTPIDEQFFGPGTRLTVL.

This clonotype has more than one count but fewer than ten. The chain couples TRBV21-1 to TRBJ1-4. TRBV21-1 is classified as a pseudogene. CDR3 size: 13 residues. The CDR3 DNA reads TGTGCCAGCACTCTTCCGGTGGGGGAAAAACTGTTTTTT. It yields the protein CASTLPVGEKLFF.

The gene calls are TRBV6-2 or TRBV6-3 and TRBJ1-1; D remains ambiguous. Trimming took 6 bases from V and 6 from J, leaving 23 bases between them. The germline V gene encodes CDR1 MNHEY and CDR2 SVGEGT. This CDR3 has 16 amino acids. CDR3 sequence (DNA): TGTGCCAGCAGCCCACTGACTTCAGCGAAATGGGCTGAAGCTTTCTTT. It codes for CASSPLTSAKWAEAFF.